This TCR beta chain was sequenced during a study of T cell repertoires in cytomegalovirus infection. Overall study: Matching HLA type, along with CMV infection, was indicated by public TCR beta signatures.

General observations from the study: The cumulative frequency of public TCR beta families identified carriers of CMV plus the relevant HLA. There were HLA-C-restricted CMV-specific TCR beta clonotypes dominating the ex vivo response.

In this sample, this clonotype turned up many times. Antigen unknown. Via MiXCR, TCRdb re-called the reads, giving one row per CDR3 protein. The sample includes almost 500,000 distinct CDR3 sequences, roughly 12% of them seen just once. This clonotype was obtained from a human donor in good health (CMV status not recorded). Some clones in this sample may be carry-over from other donors' samples. Sequenced sample: PBMCs.

The CDR3 bases are TGTGCCAGCAGTAACCCCGGGGTTGAAGCTTTCTTT. Translated, it gives CASSNPGVEAFF. V is TRBV28 and J is TRBJ1-1, with D unresolved. Germline V CDR1 and CDR2: MDHEN, SYDVKM. This CDR3 is 12 amino acids long. The V end lost 5 bases, the J end lost 7 bases, and 11 bases lay between the germline ends.